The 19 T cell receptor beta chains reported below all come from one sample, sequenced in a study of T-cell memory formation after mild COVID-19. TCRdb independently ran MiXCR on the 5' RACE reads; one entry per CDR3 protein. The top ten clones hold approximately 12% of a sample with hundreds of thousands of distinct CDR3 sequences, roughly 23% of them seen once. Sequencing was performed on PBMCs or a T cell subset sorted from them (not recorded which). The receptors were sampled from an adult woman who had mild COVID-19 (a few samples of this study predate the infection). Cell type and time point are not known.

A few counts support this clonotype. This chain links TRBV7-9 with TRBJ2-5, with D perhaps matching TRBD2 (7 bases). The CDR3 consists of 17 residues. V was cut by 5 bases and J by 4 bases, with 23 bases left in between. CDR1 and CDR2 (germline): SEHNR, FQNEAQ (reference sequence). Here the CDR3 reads CASSPPAGAAPGETQYF. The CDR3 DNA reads TGTGCCAGCAGCCCTCCGGCGGGGGCAGCTCCGGGAGAGACCCAGTACTTC.

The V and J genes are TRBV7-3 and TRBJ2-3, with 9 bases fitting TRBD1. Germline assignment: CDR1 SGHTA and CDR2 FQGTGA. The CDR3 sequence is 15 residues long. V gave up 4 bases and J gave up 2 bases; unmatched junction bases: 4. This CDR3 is CASSWTGATTDTQYF. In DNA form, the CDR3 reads TGTGCCAGCAGCTGGACAGGGGCGACCACAGATACGCAGTATTTT.

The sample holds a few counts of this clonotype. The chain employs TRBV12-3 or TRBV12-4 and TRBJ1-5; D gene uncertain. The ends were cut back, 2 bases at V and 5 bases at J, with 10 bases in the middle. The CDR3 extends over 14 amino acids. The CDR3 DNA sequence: TGTGCCAGCAGTTTAAGGTCGGGGTATCAGCCCCAGCATTTT. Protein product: CASSLRSGYQPQHF.

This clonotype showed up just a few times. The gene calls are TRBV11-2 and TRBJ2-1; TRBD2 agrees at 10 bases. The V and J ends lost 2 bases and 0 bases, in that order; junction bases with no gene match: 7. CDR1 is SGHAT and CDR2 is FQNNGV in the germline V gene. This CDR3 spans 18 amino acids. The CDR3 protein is CASSLLASGGFSYNEQFF. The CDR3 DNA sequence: TGTGCCAGCAGCTTATTGGCTAGCGGGGGCTTCTCCTACAATGAGCAGTTCTTC.

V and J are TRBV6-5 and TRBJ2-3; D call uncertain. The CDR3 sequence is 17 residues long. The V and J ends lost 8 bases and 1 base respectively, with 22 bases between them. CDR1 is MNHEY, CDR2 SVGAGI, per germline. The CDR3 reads CASVDGSKDGGTDTQYF. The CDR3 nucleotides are TGTGCCAGCGTAGATGGGTCGAAGGACGGTGGCACAGATACGCAGTATTTT.

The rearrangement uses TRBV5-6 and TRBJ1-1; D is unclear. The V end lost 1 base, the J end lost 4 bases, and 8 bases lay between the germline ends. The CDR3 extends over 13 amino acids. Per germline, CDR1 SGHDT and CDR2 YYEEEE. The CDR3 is CASSLRHGTEAFF. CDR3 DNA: TGTGCCAGCAGCTTGAGGCACGGCACTGAAGCTTTCTTT.

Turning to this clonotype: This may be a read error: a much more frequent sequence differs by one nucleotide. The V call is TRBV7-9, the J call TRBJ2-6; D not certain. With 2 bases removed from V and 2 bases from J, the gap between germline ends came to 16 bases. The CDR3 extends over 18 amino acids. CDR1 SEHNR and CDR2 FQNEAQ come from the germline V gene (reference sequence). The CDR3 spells CASSLPPLQLPGANVLTF. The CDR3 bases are TGTGCCAGCAGCTTACCTCCCCTCCAGCTCCCTGGGGCCAACGTCCTGACTTTC.

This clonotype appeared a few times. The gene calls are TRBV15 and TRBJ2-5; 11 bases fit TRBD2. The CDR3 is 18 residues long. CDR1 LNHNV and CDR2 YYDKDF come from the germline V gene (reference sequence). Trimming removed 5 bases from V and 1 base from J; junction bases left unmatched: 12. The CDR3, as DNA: TGTGCCACCAGCTCACCCGGGACTAGCGGTGGATCCCAAGAGACCCAGTACTTC. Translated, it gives CATSSPGTSGGSQETQYF.

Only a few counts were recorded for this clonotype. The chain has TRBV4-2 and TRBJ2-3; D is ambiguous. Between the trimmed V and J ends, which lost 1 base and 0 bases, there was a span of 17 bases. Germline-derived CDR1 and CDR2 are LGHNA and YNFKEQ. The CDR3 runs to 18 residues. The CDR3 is CASSQVGWSKPSTDTQYF. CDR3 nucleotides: TGTGCCAGCAGCCAAGTAGGGTGGAGCAAACCTAGCACAGATACGCAGTATTTT.

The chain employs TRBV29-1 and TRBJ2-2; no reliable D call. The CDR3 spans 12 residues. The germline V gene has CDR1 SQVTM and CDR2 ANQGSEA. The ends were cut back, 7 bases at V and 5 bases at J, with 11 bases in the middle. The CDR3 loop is CSGRLGTGELFF. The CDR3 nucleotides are TGCAGCGGCCGGCTTGGAACCGGGGAGCTGTTTTTT.

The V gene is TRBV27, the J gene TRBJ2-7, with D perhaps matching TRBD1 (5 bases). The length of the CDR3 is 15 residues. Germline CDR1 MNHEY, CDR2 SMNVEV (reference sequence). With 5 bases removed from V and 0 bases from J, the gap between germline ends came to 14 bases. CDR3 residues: CASSGADSPSYEQYF. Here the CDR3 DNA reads TGTGCCAGCAGTGGGGCCGACAGTCCCTCCTACGAGCAGTACTTC.

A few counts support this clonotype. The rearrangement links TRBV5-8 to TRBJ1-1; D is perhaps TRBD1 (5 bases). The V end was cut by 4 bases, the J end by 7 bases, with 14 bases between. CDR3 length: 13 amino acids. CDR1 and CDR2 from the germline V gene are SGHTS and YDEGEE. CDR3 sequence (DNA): TGTGCCAGCAGCCTCCCTACGGGGGTTGAAGCTTTCTTT. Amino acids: CASSLPTGVEAFF.

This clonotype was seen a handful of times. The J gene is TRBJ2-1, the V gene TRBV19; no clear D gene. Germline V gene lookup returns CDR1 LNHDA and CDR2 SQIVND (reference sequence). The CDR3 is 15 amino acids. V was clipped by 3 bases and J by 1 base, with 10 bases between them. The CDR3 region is CASSITDGSYNEQFF. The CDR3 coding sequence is TGTGCCAGTAGTATTACAGATGGTTCCTACAATGAGCAGTTCTTC.

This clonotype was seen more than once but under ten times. The CDR3, as DNA: TGTGCCAGCAGCGGCACCCCTGGGGCGGAGGGCTACACCTTC. Protein product: CASSGTPGAEGYTF. The chain has TRBV11-2 and TRBJ1-2; tentatively, D is TRBD1 (5 bases). Germline V gene data show CDR1 as SGHAT and CDR2 as FQNNGV. V lost 5 bases and J lost 8, with 18 bases in between. There are 14 residues in the CDR3.

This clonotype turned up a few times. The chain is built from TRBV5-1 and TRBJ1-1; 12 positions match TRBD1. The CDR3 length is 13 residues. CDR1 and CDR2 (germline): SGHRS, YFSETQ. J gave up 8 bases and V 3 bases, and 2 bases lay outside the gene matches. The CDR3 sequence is CASSSGTGGEAFF. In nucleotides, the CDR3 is TGCGCCAGCAGCTCAGGGACAGGGGGCGAAGCTTTCTTT.

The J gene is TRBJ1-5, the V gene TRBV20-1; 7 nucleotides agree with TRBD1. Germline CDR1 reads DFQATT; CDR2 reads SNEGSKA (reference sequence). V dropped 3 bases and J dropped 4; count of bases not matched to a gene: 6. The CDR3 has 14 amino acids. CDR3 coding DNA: TGCAGTGCTAGGAGGGGACAGACAAATCAGCCCCAGCATTTT. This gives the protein CSARRGQTNQPQHF.

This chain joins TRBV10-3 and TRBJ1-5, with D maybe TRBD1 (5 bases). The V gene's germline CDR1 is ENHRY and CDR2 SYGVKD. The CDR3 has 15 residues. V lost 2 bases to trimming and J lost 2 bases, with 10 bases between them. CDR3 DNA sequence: TGTGCCATCAGTGAGGGGGGAATGGGCAATCAGCCCCAGCATTTT. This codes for CAISEGGMGNQPQHF.

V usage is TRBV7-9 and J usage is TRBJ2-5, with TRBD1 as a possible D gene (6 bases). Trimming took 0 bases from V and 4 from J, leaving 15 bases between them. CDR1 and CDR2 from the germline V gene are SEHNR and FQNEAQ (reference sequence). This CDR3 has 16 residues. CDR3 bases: TGTGCCAGCAGCTTAGCGGGGGCCACGGGTGTAGAGACCCAGTACTTC. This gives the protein CASSLAGATGVETQYF.

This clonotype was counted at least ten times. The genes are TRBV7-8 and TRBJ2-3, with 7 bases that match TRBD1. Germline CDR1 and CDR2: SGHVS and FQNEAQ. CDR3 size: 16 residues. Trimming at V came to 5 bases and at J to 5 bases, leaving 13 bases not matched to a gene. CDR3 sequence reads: CASSPRQGMIRDTQYF. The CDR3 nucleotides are TGTGCCAGCAGCCCGCGACAGGGAATGATCAGAGATACGCAGTATTTT. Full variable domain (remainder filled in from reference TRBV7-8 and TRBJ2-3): GAGVSQSPRYKVAKRGQDVALRCDPISGHVSLFWYQQALGQGPEFLTYFQNEAQLDKSGLPSDRFFAERPEGSVSTLKIQRTQQEDSAVYLCASSPRQGMIRDTQYFGPGTRLTVL.